Listed below are T cell receptor beta chains from one sample, sequenced in a study of blood T cell dynamics during melanoma immunotherapy. Profiling relied on immunoSEQ multiplex PCR, and the TCRdb table lists in-frame clones only, not all of them. The sample records about 6,000 clones, around three quarters being singletons. This specimen was blood, taken from a patient treated with checkpoint blockade. Receptors were obtained from a human donor with melanoma. CDR3s include the opening cysteine and the closing phenylalanine or tryptophan. Fields, in order: clone size, D gene, V gene, CDR3 length, J gene, CDR3 DNA, CDR3 protein. A D gene is named only where the DNA matches it firmly. Clone sizes are given selectively: once, few, many, or a class where the clone is expanded.

clone_size: .
d_call: TRBD1
v_call: TRBV11-2
cdr3_length: 18
j_call: TRBJ2-7
cdr3_nt: TGTGCCAGCAGCTTAAGGTCTGGTGAGGGACAGGGACCCTACGAGCAGTACTTC
cdr3_aa: CASSLRSGEGQGPYEQYF

clone_size: .
d_call: .
v_call: TRBV19
cdr3_length: 15
j_call: TRBJ2-7
cdr3_nt: TGTGCCAGTAGTCCCGACCGGGGGCGGACGTACGAGCAGTACTTC
cdr3_aa: CASSPDRGRTYEQYF

clone_size: .
d_call: TRBD2
v_call: TRBV6-1
cdr3_length: 14
j_call: TRBJ2-7
cdr3_nt: TGTGCCAGCAGTGAACTAGCGGGCTCCTACGAGCAGTACTTC
cdr3_aa: CASSELAGSYEQYF

clone_size: .
d_call: TRBD2
v_call: TRBV11-3
cdr3_length: 16
j_call: TRBJ2-1
cdr3_nt: TGTGCCAGCAGCCCGGGGACTAGCGGGAACCGTGGTGAGCAGTTCTTC
cdr3_aa: CASSPGTSGNRGEQFF

clone_size: once
d_call: .
v_call: TRBV7-6
cdr3_length: 16
j_call: TRBJ2-7
cdr3_nt: TGTGCCAGCAGCCCAGCAATTGTGGGGAGCTCCTACGAGCAGTACTTC
cdr3_aa: CASSPAIVGSSYEQYF

clone_size: .
d_call: .
v_call: TRBV7-9
cdr3_length: 15
j_call: TRBJ2-7
cdr3_nt: TGTGCCAGCAGCTCCAACCAGGGGTTTTCCTACGAGCAGTACTTC
cdr3_aa: CASSSNQGFSYEQYF

clone_size: few
d_call: .
v_call: TRBV19
cdr3_length: 14
j_call: TRBJ1-2
cdr3_nt: TGTGCCAGTAGTAGACGGGAAGCTAACTATGGCTACACCTTC
cdr3_aa: CASSRREANYGYTF

clone_size: few
d_call: TRBD2
v_call: TRBV18
cdr3_length: 18
j_call: TRBJ2-1
cdr3_nt: TGTGCCAGCTCAGACGACAGACCCGGGACTAGCGGGAGTGGCACCCAGTTCTTC
cdr3_aa: CASSDDRPGTSGSGTQFF

clone_size: .
d_call: TRBD1
v_call: TRBV7-8
cdr3_length: 17
j_call: TRBJ2-7
cdr3_nt: TGTGCCAGCAGCTTGGACAGGGTTGTTCGTTCTTACTACGAGCAGTACTTC
cdr3_aa: CASSLDRVVRSYYEQYF

clone_size: .
d_call: TRBD1
v_call: TRBV25-1
cdr3_length: 17
j_call: TRBJ1-2
cdr3_nt: TGTGCCAGCAGTGGGGGGGGACAGGGACAAGCTAACTATGGCTACACCTTC
cdr3_aa: CASSGGGQGQANYGYTF

clone_size: .
d_call: .
v_call: TRBV21-1
cdr3_length: 17
j_call: TRBJ1-1
cdr3_nt: TGTGCCAGCAGCAAAAGAACGGGGGGACCAGCGGGCACTGAAGCTTTCTTT
cdr3_aa: CASSKRTGGPAGTEAFF

clone_size: .
d_call: TRBD1
v_call: TRBV28
cdr3_length: 15
j_call: TRBJ1-2
cdr3_nt: TGTGCCAGCAGTTTCGGAACAGGGGGCAGGAGTAGCTACACCTTC
cdr3_aa: CASSFGTGGRSSYTF

clone_size: once
d_call: TRBD2
v_call: TRBV5-1
cdr3_length: 15
j_call: TRBJ2-3
cdr3_nt: TGCGCCAGCACCGTGGGGCTAGCGGACTCAGATACGCAGTATTTT
cdr3_aa: CASTVGLADSDTQYF

clone_size: .
d_call: TRBD1
v_call: TRBV7-2
cdr3_length: 13
j_call: TRBJ1-1
cdr3_nt: TGTGCCAGCAGCAATAGGGACAGCCCCAAAGCTTTCTTT
cdr3_aa: CASSNRDSPKAFF

clone_size: .
d_call: .
v_call: TRBV5-6
cdr3_length: 13
j_call: TRBJ1-5
cdr3_nt: TGTGCCAGCAGCTTGGGGTGGAATCAGCCCCAGCATTTT
cdr3_aa: CASSLGWNQPQHF